These T cell receptor beta chains were read from a single sample in a study of OX40 agonist ivuxolimab in advanced cancers. The assay was immunoSEQ multiplex PCR, and TCRdb's table has in-frame clones only and misses some. The sample has under 150,000 clones, under 95% seen once. Sequenced here: CD4+ or CD8+ T cells sorted from blood, sampled in a trial of the OX40 agonist ivuxolimab. The receptors shown here come from an adult with an advanced solid tumor such as melanoma, head and neck, liver or kidney cancer. Each CDR3 is given with its conserved first and last residue. The order of the fields is V gene, D gene, clone size, J gene, CDR3 DNA, CDR3 protein. D genes are given only for firm matches. Not every row has a clone size; where given, it reads once, few, many or a size class.

v_gene: TRBV7-3
d_gene: .
abundance: .
j_gene: TRBJ2-5
CDR3nt: TGTGCCAGCAGCTCCAACGCGGGACAAGAGACCCAGTACTTC
CDR3aa: CASSSNAGQETQYF

v_gene: TRBV9
d_gene: .
abundance: .
j_gene: TRBJ1-1
CDR3nt: TGTGCCAGCAGCCCCCACTTGGGGGAGCTGGGTGAAGCTTTCTTT
CDR3aa: CASSPHLGELGEAFF

v_gene: TRBV5-3
d_gene: TRBD1
abundance: .
j_gene: TRBJ2-1
CDR3nt: TGTGCCAGAAGCCTAGACAGGGGGAAAGGCAATGAGCAGTTCTTC
CDR3aa: CARSLDRGKGNEQFF

v_gene: TRBV5-4
d_gene: TRBD2
abundance: .
j_gene: TRBJ2-3
CDR3nt: TGTGCCAGCAGCTTTAAGGTAGCGGGGGTCACAGATACGCAGTATTTT
CDR3aa: CASSFKVAGVTDTQYF

v_gene: TRBV2
d_gene: .
abundance: .
j_gene: TRBJ1-1
CDR3nt: TGTGCCAGCAGAAATAACAAGGCTGAAGCTTTCTTT
CDR3aa: CASRNNKAEAFF

v_gene: TRBV9
d_gene: .
abundance: .
j_gene: TRBJ1-1
CDR3nt: TGTGCCAGCAGCGTAGGGCAGGGGATCATGAACACTGAAGCTTTCTTT
CDR3aa: CASSVGQGIMNTEAFF

v_gene: TRBV9
d_gene: TRBD2
abundance: .
j_gene: TRBJ2-1
CDR3nt: TGTGCCAGCAGCGTAGGACTAGCGGTTTACAATGAGCAGTTCTTC
CDR3aa: CASSVGLAVYNEQFF

v_gene: TRBV5-6
d_gene: TRBD1
abundance: .
j_gene: TRBJ1-2
CDR3nt: TGTGCCAGCAGCTTGCCGAGGGACAGGCCGACTAACTATGGCTACACCTTC
CDR3aa: CASSLPRDRPTNYGYTF

v_gene: TRBV11-2
d_gene: TRBD1
abundance: .
j_gene: TRBJ2-3
CDR3nt: TGTGCCAGCAGCCCAGGGGGCGGCGGCACAGATACGCAGTATTTT
CDR3aa: CASSPGGGGTDTQYF

v_gene: TRBV30
d_gene: .
abundance: .
j_gene: TRBJ2-7
CDR3nt: TGTGCCTGGGGGGGTAGGGGTAGCCGCTTCGAGCAGTACTTC
CDR3aa: CAWGGRGSRFEQYF

v_gene: TRBV7-3
d_gene: TRBD1
abundance: .
j_gene: TRBJ2-1
CDR3nt: TGTGCCAGCAGTCTGACAGGGGGCAGGGGCAATGAGCAGTTCTTC
CDR3aa: CASSLTGGRGNEQFF

v_gene: TRBV9
d_gene: TRBD1
abundance: .
j_gene: TRBJ2-1
CDR3nt: TGTGCCGGAGGTAGGGGACAGGGGAGTCTTGATGAGCAGTTCTTC
CDR3aa: CAGGRGQGSLDEQFF

v_gene: TRBV7-8
d_gene: .
abundance: .
j_gene: TRBJ1-5
CDR3nt: TGTGCCAGCAGCTTAGAGAGACAGGTTTGGAATCAGCCCCAGCATTTT
CDR3aa: CASSLERQVWNQPQHF

v_gene: TRBV25-1
d_gene: .
abundance: .
j_gene: TRBJ1-3
CDR3nt: TGTGCCAGCAGTTCCTTACAGTACTCTGGAAACACCATATATTTT
CDR3aa: CASSSLQYSGNTIYF

v_gene: TRBV6-5
d_gene: TRBD1
abundance: .
j_gene: TRBJ1-1
CDR3nt: TGTGCCAGCAGTCCTGGGACAGGAGAAGCTTTCTTT
CDR3aa: CASSPGTGEAFF

v_gene: TRBV28
d_gene: .
abundance: .
j_gene: TRBJ2-3
CDR3nt: .
CDR3aa: CASSTSAGTSGGSSTDTQYF

v_gene: TRBV7-9
d_gene: .
abundance: .
j_gene: TRBJ1-4
CDR3nt: TGTGCCAGCAGCCTTCCCCCTAATGAAAAACTGTTTTTT
CDR3aa: CASSLPPNEKLFF

v_gene: TRBV4-3
d_gene: TRBD1
abundance: once
j_gene: TRBJ2-4
CDR3nt: TGCGCCAGCAGCCAAGCCACAGGGGGTAAAAACATTCAGTACTTC
CDR3aa: CASSQATGGKNIQYF

v_gene: TRBV10-1
d_gene: .
abundance: .
j_gene: TRBJ2-1
CDR3nt: TGCGCCAGCAAAGTCATTGGGAGGTACTATGAGCAGTTCTTC
CDR3aa: CASKVIGRYYEQFF

v_gene: TRBV27
d_gene: .
abundance: .
j_gene: TRBJ2-5
CDR3nt: TGTGCCAGGTCCTCGGGGGCGGCTCAAGAGACCCAGTACTTC
CDR3aa: CARSSGAAQETQYF

v_gene: TRBV7-2
d_gene: .
abundance: .
j_gene: TRBJ2-7
CDR3nt: TGTGCCAGCAGCACGACTACCAAGCAGTACTTC
CDR3aa: CASSTTTKQYF

v_gene: TRBV7-2
d_gene: .
abundance: .
j_gene: TRBJ1-2
CDR3nt: TGTGCCAGCAGCTTGTCTCTGGACTTCACCCGCTATGGCTACACCTTC
CDR3aa: CASSLSLDFTRYGYTF

v_gene: TRBV5-1
d_gene: .
abundance: .
j_gene: TRBJ1-1
CDR3nt: TGCGCCAGCAGCTTGTTCGGCCCGACTGAAGCTTTCTTT
CDR3aa: CASSLFGPTEAFF

v_gene: TRBV5-1
d_gene: .
abundance: .
j_gene: TRBJ2-5
CDR3nt: TGCGCCAGCAGCCCGGGACGGATCCAAGAGACCCAGTACTTC
CDR3aa: CASSPGRIQETQYF

v_gene: TRBV9
d_gene: .
abundance: .
j_gene: TRBJ1-1
CDR3nt: TGTGCCAGCAGCGTAGATTCGGGTACCACTGAAGCTTTCTTT
CDR3aa: CASSVDSGTTEAFF

v_gene: TRBV6-5
d_gene: .
abundance: .
j_gene: TRBJ1-6
CDR3nt: TGTGCCAGCAGCCTTACAGGGCTTAATTCACCCCTCCACTTT
CDR3aa: CASSLTGLNSPLHF

v_gene: TRBV6-4
d_gene: TRBD2
abundance: .
j_gene: TRBJ2-7
CDR3nt: TGTGCCAGCAGCCGGACTAGTAGCTCCTACGAGCAGTACTTC
CDR3aa: CASSRTSSSYEQYF

v_gene: TRBV7-2
d_gene: .
abundance: .
j_gene: TRBJ1-1
CDR3nt: TGTGCCAGCAGCCCCGGCATGGGGCAAGGTGAAGCTTTCTTT
CDR3aa: CASSPGMGQGEAFF

v_gene: TRBV7-6
d_gene: .
abundance: .
j_gene: TRBJ1-5
CDR3nt: TGTGCCAGCAGCTTACAGGGCCCGGATCAGCCCCAGCATTTT
CDR3aa: CASSLQGPDQPQHF

v_gene: TRBV10-1
d_gene: TRBD2
abundance: .
j_gene: TRBJ2-1
CDR3nt: TGCGCCAGCAGTGAACTAGCGGGCCGGGCGGGTGAGCAGTTCTTC
CDR3aa: CASSELAGRAGEQFF

v_gene: TRBV10-3
d_gene: TRBD1
abundance: few
j_gene: TRBJ2-7
CDR3nt: TGTGCCATCAGCCCTACAGGGGACGAGCAGTACTTC
CDR3aa: CAISPTGDEQYF

v_gene: TRBV19
d_gene: .
abundance: .
j_gene: TRBJ1-4
CDR3nt: TGTGCCAGTAGTATGGGGACGCTATCAGGGGAAAAACTGTTTTTT
CDR3aa: CASSMGTLSGEKLFF

v_gene: TRBV19
d_gene: TRBD1
abundance: .
j_gene: TRBJ1-2
CDR3nt: TGTGCCAGTAGTCTCCGACAGGGGGAGGGCGGCTACACCTTC
CDR3aa: CASSLRQGEGGYTF

v_gene: TRBV7-2
d_gene: .
abundance: .
j_gene: TRBJ1-2
CDR3nt: TGTGCCAGCAGCCCTAGGAGGGGCAATGGCTACACCTTC
CDR3aa: CASSPRRGNGYTF

v_gene: TRBV6-5
d_gene: TRBD1
abundance: .
j_gene: TRBJ2-7
CDR3nt: TGTGCCAGCAGAGTAGGACAGGTAAACTACGAGCAGTACTTC
CDR3aa: CASRVGQVNYEQYF

v_gene: TRBV7-2
d_gene: .
abundance: .
j_gene: TRBJ1-5
CDR3nt: TGTGCCAGCAGCTTAGACCTCAATCAGCCCCAGCATTTT
CDR3aa: CASSLDLNQPQHF

v_gene: TRBV10-3
d_gene: .
abundance: few
j_gene: TRBJ1-1
CDR3nt: TGTGCCATCTGGGGGAACACTGAAGCTTTCTTT
CDR3aa: CAIWGNTEAFF

v_gene: TRBV19
d_gene: TRBD1
abundance: .
j_gene: TRBJ1-1
CDR3nt: TGTGCCAGTAGGGCCCGGGACAGGAACACTGAAGCTTTCTTT
CDR3aa: CASRARDRNTEAFF

v_gene: TRBV9
d_gene: TRBD1
abundance: .
j_gene: TRBJ1-6
CDR3nt: TGTGCCAGCAGCGTTGGGGACAGCTATTCACCCCTCCACTTT
CDR3aa: CASSVGDSYSPLHF

v_gene: TRBV10-3
d_gene: TRBD1
abundance: .
j_gene: TRBJ2-7
CDR3nt: TGTGCCATCAGTGGCCGGGACAGGTCTTACGAGCAGTACTTC
CDR3aa: CAISGRDRSYEQYF

v_gene: TRBV10-3
d_gene: TRBD2
abundance: .
j_gene: TRBJ2-7
CDR3nt: TGTGCCACTCCCCGGGGACTAGCGGGAGGGCCCGATAAACTCGAGCAGTACTTC
CDR3aa: CATPRGLAGGPDKLEQYF

v_gene: TRBV10-3
d_gene: .
abundance: few
j_gene: TRBJ2-1
CDR3nt: TGTGCCATCAGTGAAATTTCTGGGTATGAGCAGTTCTTC
CDR3aa: CAISEISGYEQFF